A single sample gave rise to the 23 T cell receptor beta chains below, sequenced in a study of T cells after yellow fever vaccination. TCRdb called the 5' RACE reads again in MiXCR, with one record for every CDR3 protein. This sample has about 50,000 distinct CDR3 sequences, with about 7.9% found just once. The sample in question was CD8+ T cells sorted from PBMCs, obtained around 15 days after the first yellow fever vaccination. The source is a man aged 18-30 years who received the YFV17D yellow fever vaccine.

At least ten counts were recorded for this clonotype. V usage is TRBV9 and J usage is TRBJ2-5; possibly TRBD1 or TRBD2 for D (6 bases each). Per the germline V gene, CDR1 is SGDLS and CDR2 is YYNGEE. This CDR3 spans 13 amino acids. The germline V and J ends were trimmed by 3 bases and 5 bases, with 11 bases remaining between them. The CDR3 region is CASSEGGFETQYF. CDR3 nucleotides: TGTGCCAGCAGCGAGGGGGGTTTTGAGACCCAGTACTTC.

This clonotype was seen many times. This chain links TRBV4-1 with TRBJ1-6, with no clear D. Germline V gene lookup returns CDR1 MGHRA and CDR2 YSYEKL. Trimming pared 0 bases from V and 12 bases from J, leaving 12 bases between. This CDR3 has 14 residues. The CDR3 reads CASSQEWSKVPLHF. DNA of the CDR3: TGCGCCAGCAGCCAAGAATGGTCGAAAGTACCCCTCCACTTT.

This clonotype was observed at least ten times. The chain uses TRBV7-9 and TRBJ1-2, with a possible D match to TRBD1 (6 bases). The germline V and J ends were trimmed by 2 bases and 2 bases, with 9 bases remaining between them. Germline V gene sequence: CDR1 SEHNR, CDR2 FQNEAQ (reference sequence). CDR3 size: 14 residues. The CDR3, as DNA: TGTGCCAGCAGCTTAATCGGACAGAACTATGGCTACACCTTC. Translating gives CASSLIGQNYGYTF.

The CDR3 DNA reads TGTGCCAGCAGTTACCTAATCTCCTACAATGAGCAGTTCTTC. Its translation is CASSYLISYNEQFF. V gene TRBV6-5 combines with J gene TRBJ2-1; D ambiguous. The CDR3 consists of 14 residues. Looked up from germline, CDR1 is MNHEY and CDR2 is SVGAGI. The V and J ends lost 2 bases and 0 bases respectively, with 5 bases between them.

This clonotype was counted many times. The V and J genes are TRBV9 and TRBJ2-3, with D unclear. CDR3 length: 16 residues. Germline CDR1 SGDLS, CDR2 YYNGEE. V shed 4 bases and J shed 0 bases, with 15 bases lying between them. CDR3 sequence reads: CASSSRPALSTDTQYF. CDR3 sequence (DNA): TGTGCCAGCAGCTCCCGCCCTGCTTTAAGCACAGATACGCAGTATTTT.

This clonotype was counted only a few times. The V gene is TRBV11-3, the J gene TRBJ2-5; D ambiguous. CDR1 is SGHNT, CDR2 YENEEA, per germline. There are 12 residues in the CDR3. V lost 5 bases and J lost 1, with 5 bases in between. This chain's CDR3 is CASSGLQETQYF. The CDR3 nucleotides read TGTGCCAGCAGCGGGCTCCAAGAGACCCAGTACTTC.

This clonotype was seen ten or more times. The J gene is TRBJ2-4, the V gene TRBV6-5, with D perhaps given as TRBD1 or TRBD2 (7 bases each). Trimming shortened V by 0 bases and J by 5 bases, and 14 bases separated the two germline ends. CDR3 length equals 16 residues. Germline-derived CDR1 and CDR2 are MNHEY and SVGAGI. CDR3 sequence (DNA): TGTGCCAGCAGTTACTCCTCTGCAGGGGGGGAAAACATTCAGTACTTC. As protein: CASSYSSAGGENIQYF.

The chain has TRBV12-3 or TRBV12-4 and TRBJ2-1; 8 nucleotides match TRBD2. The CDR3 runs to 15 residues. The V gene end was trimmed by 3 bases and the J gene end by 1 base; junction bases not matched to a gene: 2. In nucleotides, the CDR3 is TGTGCCAGCAGTTTTGGCGGGGGGTCCTACAATGAGCAGTTCTTC. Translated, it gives CASSFGGGSYNEQFF.

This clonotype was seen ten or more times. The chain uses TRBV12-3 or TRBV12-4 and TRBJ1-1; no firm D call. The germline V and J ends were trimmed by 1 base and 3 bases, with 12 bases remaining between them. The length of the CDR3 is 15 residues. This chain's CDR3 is CASSLGPGRYTEAFF. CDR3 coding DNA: TGTGCCAGCAGTTTAGGTCCGGGAAGGTACACTGAAGCTTTCTTT.

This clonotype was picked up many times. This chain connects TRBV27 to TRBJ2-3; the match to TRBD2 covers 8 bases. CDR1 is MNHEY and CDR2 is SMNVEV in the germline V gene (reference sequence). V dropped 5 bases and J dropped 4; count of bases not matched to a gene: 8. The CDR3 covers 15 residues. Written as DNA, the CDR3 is TGTGCCAGCAGTCCCGGGACTAGGTATGCAGATACGCAGTATTTT. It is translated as CASSPGTRYADTQYF.

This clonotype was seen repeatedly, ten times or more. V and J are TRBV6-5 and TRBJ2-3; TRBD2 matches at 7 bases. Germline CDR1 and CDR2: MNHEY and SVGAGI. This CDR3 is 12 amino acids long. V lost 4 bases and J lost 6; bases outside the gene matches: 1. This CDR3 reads CASSWGGDTQYF. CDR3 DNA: TGTGCCAGCAGTTGGGGGGGGGATACGCAGTATTTT.

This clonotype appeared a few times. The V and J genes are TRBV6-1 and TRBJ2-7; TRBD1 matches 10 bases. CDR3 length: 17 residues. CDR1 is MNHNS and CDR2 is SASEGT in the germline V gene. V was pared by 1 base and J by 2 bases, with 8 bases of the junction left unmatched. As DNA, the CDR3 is TGTGCCAGCAGTGAAGACACCACCGGGACAGGGGCCTACGAGCAGTACTTC. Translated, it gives CASSEDTTGTGAYEQYF.

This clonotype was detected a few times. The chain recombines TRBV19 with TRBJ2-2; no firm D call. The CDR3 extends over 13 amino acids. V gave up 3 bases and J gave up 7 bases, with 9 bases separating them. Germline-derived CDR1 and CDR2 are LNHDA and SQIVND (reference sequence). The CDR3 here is CASSILKDGELFF. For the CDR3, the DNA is TGTGCCAGTAGTATCCTAAAGGACGGGGAGCTGTTTTTT.

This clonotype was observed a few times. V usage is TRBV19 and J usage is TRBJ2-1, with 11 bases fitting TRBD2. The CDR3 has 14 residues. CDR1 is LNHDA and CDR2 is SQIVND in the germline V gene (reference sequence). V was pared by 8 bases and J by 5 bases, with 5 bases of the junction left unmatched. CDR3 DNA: TGTGCCAGTGGCCTAGCGGGGGGCAACAATGAGCAGTTCTTC. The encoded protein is CASGLAGGNNEQFF. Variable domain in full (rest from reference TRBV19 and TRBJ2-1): DGGITQSPKYLFRKEGQNVTLSCEQNLNHDAMYWYRQDPGQGLRLIYYSQIVNDFQKGDIAEGYSVSREKKESFPLTVTSAQKNPTAFYLCASGLAGGNNEQFFGPGTRLTVL.

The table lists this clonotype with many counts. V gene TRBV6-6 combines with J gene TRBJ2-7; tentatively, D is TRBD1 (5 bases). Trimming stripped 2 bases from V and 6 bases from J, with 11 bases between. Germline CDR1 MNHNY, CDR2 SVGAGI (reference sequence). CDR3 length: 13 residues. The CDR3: CASSYRGRPEQYF. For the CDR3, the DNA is TGTGCCAGCAGTTACAGGGGTCGGCCCGAGCAGTACTTC.

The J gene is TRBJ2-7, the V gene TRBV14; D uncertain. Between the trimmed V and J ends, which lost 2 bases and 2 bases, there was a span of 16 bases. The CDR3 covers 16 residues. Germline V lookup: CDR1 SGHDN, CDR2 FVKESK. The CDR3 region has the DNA TGTGCCAGCAGCCAAAAATTGCCACTCCGGGCCTACGAGCAGTACGTC. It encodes CASSQKLPLRAYEQYV.

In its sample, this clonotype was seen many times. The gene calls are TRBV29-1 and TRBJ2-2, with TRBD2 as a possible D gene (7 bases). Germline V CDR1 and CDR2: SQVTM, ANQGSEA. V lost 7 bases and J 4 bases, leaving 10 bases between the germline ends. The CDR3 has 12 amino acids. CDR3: CSGGGSTGELFF. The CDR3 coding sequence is TGCAGCGGGGGGGGCAGCACCGGGGAGCTGTTTTTT.

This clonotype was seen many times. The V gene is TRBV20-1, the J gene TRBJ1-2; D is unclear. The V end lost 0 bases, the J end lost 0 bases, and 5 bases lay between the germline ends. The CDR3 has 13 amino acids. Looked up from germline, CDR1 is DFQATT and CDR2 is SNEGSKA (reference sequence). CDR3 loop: CSARDDTNYGYTF. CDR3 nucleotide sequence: TGCAGTGCTAGAGATGATACTAACTATGGCTACACCTTC.

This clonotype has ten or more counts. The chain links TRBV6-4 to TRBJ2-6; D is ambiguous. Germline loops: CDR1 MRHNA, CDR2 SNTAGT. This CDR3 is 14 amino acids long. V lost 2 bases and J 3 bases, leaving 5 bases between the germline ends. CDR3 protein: CASSDRVGANVLTF. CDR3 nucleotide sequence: TGTGCCAGCAGTGACAGGGTTGGGGCCAACGTCCTGACTTTC.

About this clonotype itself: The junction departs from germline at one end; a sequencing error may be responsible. The CDR3 spells CASSLGVWETQYF. The CDR3 region has the DNA TGTGCTAGCAGCTTAGGCGTGTGGGAGACCCAGTACTTC. The V gene is TRBV7-7, the J gene TRBJ2-5; no clear D. CDR1 SSHAT and CDR2 FNYEAQ come from the germline V gene (reference sequence). This CDR3 has 13 residues.

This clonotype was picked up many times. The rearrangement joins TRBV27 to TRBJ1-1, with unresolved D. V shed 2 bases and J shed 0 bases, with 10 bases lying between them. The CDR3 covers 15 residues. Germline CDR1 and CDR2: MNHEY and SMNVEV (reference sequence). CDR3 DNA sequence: TGTGCCAGCAGTTTACAGTTTTCCATGAACACTGAAGCTTTCTTT. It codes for CASSLQFSMNTEAFF.

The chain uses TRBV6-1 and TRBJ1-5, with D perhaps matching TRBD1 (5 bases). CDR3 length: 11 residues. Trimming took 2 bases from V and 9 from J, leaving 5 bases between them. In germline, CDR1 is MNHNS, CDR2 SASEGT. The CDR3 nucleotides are TGTGCCAGCAGTGAAAGGGGGCCCCAGCATTTT. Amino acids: CASSERGPQHF.

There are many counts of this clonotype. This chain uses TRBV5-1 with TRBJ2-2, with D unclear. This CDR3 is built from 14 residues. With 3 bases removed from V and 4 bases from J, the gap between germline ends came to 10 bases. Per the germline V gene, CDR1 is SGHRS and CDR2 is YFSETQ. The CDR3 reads CASSSRRSTGELFF. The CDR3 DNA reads TGCGCCAGCAGCTCCCGGAGATCCACCGGGGAGCTGTTTTTT.